A selection of T cell receptor beta chains follows, all from one sample in a study of T-cell memory formation after mild COVID-19. TCRdb itself ran the 5' RACE reads through MiXCR, one entry per CDR3 protein. The data hold under 450,000 distinct CDR3 sequences, with more than 20% observed a single time. Sequenced sample: PBMCs or a T cell subset sorted from them (not recorded which). The receptors derive from an adult woman who had mild COVID-19 (a few samples of this study predate the infection). Cell type and time point are not known. Both conserved end residues are part of each CDR3. Fields, in order: CDR3 protein, CDR3 DNA, J gene, V gene, clone size, D gene. A D gene is named only where the DNA matches it firmly. Size tells how often a clone was seen (once, few, many) or the class of an expanded clone, and some rows leave it out.

CSAGETQYF	TGCAGTGCCGGGGAGACCCAGTACTTC	TRBJ2-5	TRBV20-1	.	.
CSVVTGGHSYEQYF	TGCAGCGTTGTGACAGGGGGTCACTCCTACGAGCAGTACTTC	TRBJ2-7	TRBV29-1	.	TRBD1
CASSRLEGYTDTQYF	TGCGCCAGCAGCCGTCTGGAGGGATACACAGATACGCAGTATTTT	TRBJ2-3	TRBV5-1	few	.
CASSSSRDRVNLYSNQPQHF	TGTGCCAGCAGTTCCTCCCGGGACAGGGTAAACCTCTATAGCAATCAGCCCCAGCATTTT	TRBJ1-5	TRBV12-3/TRBV12-4	.	TRBD1
CASSLFTGTDTQYF	TGCGCCAGCAGCTTGTTTACGGGCACAGATACGCAGTATTTT	TRBJ2-3	TRBV5-1	few	.
CASSPRDRVYEQYF	TGTGCCAGCTCACCACGGGACAGAGTCTACGAGCAGTACTTC	TRBJ2-7	TRBV18	many	TRBD1
CASSTDTNTGELFF	TGTGCCAGTAGTACTGATACGAACACCGGGGAGCTGTTTTTT	TRBJ2-2	TRBV19	.	.
CASSQFWGSYNEQFF	TGCGCCAGCAGCCAGTTCTGGGGATCCTACAATGAGCAGTTCTTC	TRBJ2-1	TRBV4-1	few	.
CASSRGLATTRAPTDTQYF	TGCGCCAGCAGCCGTGGACTAGCGACTACCCGGGCCCCCACAGATACGCAGTATTTT	TRBJ2-3	TRBV5-1	.	TRBD2
CATSERGTQYF	TGTGCCACCAGTGAAAGAGGGACCCAGTACTTC	TRBJ2-5	TRBV24-1	.	.